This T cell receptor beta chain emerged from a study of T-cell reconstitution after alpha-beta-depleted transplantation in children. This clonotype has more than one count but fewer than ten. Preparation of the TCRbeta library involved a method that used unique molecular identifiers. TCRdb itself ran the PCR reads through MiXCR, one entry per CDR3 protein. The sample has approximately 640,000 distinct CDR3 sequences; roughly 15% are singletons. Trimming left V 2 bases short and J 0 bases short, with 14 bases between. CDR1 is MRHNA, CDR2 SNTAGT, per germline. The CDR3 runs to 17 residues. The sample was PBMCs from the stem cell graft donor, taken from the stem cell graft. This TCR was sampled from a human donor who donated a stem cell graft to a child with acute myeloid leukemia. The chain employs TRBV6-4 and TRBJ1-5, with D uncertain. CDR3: CASSDLGRWYSNQPQHF. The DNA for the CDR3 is TGTGCCAGCAGTGACCTCGGACGGTGGTATAGCAATCAGCCCCAGCATTTT.